This T cell receptor beta chain was captured by sequencing in a study of T cells in women clearing cervical HPV infection. Study summary: Case blood was drawn when the lesion was first found; control blood after infection became undetectable. Broader study findings: Cases carried less TRBV6-7 than controls: around 0.11% versus 0.15%.

On this clone itself: Its target is not known. Coverage ceases 3 residues before the CDR3 finishes, and the germline J gene fills in the end.

Profiling relied on immunoSEQ multiplex PCR, and the TCRdb table lists in-frame clones only, not all of them. With under 20,000 clones in the sample, the ten largest clones hold approximately 11%. Losses at the gene ends were 1 base for V and 7 bases for J; bases not matched to a gene: 5. The CDR3 totals 15 residues. Germline V gives CDR1 SGHAT, CDR2 FQNNGV. All participants had a single incident cervical HPV16 infection, and prevalent HPV16 infections were excluded. The sequence was obtained from a woman aged 18 to 75 with a cervical HPV16 infection that either progressed to CIN3+ or cleared (not recorded which). The V gene is TRBV11-2, the J gene TRBJ2-2; 8 bases map to TRBD1. Sample: blood buffy coat. This CDR3 reads CASSLGGTGIGELFF. The DNA read from the CDR3 is TGTGCCAGCAGCTTAGGGGGGACAGGTATCGGGGAG. Looking up the rest from reference TRBV11-2 and TRBJ2-2 gives the full variable domain: EAGVAQSPRYKIIEKRQSVAFWCNPISGHATLYWYQQILGQGPKLLIQFQNNGVVDDSQLPKDRFSAERLKGVDSTLKIQPAKLEDSAVYLCASSLGGTGIGELFFGEGSRLTVL.